This is a list of T cell receptor beta chains from one sample in a study of T-cell memory formation after mild COVID-19. TCRdb passed the 5' RACE reads through MiXCR, listing each CDR3 protein once. The table has just over 350,000 distinct CDR3 sequences, approximately 14% seen once. Material for sequencing was PBMCs or a T cell subset sorted from them (not recorded which). The source of these receptors is a man in his late teens or twenties who had mild COVID-19 (a few samples of this study predate the infection). Cell type and time point are not known. Both conserved end residues are part of each CDR3. D genes are given only for firm matches. Only part of the rows carry a size: once, few, many, or a class if the clone is expanded.

few,TRBJ1-2,TRBD1,TRBV20-1,TGCAGTGCTAGCAGGGGGCAAAATGGCTACACCTTC,CSASRGQNGYTF
NA,TRBJ1-2,NA,TRBV7-9,TGTGCCAGCAGCTTTCAGGGCGCCTATGGCTACACCTTC,CASSFQGAYGYTF
few,TRBJ1-1,NA,TRBV6-6,TGTGCCAGCAGTTACTCGTATTCATGGAACACTGAAGCTTTCTTT,CASSYSYSWNTEAFF
few,TRBJ1-1,NA,TRBV5-6,TGTGCCAGCAGCTTGTTACAGCTTAAGAACACTGAAGCTTTCTTT,CASSLLQLKNTEAFF
NA,TRBJ2-7,TRBD2,TRBV4-3,TGCGCCAGCAGCCGAACCGGGACTAGCGGGGGTTACGAGCAGTACTTC,CASSRTGTSGGYEQYF
few,TRBJ2-7,NA,TRBV29-1,TGCAGCGTTGTCTCGGGGACGACCCCTACGAGGGAGCAGTACTTC,CSVVSGTTPTREQYF
NA,TRBJ2-7,NA,TRBV10-2,TGCGCCAGCAGTGAGCAGGGTTACTACGAGCAGTACTTC,CASSEQGYYEQYF
NA,TRBJ1-4,TRBD1,TRBV7-2,TGTGCCAGAAGCGCCCAGGGGGGTGAAAAACTGTTTTTT,CARSAQGGEKLFF
NA,TRBJ2-5,TRBD1,TRBV5-1,TGCGCCAGCAGCTTCATCCCGACAGGGGGGCAAGAGACCCAGTACTTC,CASSFIPTGGQETQYF
NA,TRBJ1-4,TRBD1,TRBV6-1,TGTGCCAGCAGTGAACGGAGGAGGGGGCTTACTAATGAAAAACTGTTTTTT,CASSERRRGLTNEKLFF
NA,TRBJ2-4,TRBD1,TRBV29-1,TGCAGCGTTGATGGGACAGGGTCCGACGAGGCCAAAAACATTCAGTACTTC,CSVDGTGSDEAKNIQYF
NA,TRBJ1-1,NA,TRBV11-2,TGTGCCAGCAGCTTGGGGGAGAGGGTTGAAGCTTTCTTT,CASSLGERVEAFF
few,TRBJ2-2,NA,TRBV4-2,TGTGCCAGCAGCCAAGGTCCGCAGCAGAATAGCGGACGCACCGGGGAGCTGTTTTTT,CASSQGPQQNSGRTGELFF
many,TRBJ2-3,NA,TRBV28,TGTGCCAGCAGTTGGACAGTAGAAAGCACAGATACGCAGTATTTT,CASSWTVESTDTQYF
many,TRBJ2-7,NA,TRBV11-2,TGTGCCAGCAGCCCGCTAGGGGACACCCTCTTGGGGGAGCAGTACTTC,CASSPLGDTLLGEQYF
NA,TRBJ2-5,NA,TRBV29-1,TGCAGCGTGGGTAGTCAAGAGACCCAGTACTTC,CSVGSQETQYF
many,TRBJ2-7,TRBD2,TRBV12-3/TRBV12-4,TGTGCCAGCAGTCTAGCCGGGACTAGCTACGAGCAGTACTTC,CASSLAGTSYEQYF
few,TRBJ1-5,TRBD1,TRBV5-6,TGTGCCAGCAGCTTTCGACCGGGACAGAGCCATCAGCCCCAGCATTTT,CASSFRPGQSHQPQHF
many,TRBJ2-1,TRBD2,TRBV12-3/TRBV12-4,TGTGCCAGCAGCCGCAACGGGGGGGTTAATGAGCAGTTCTTC,CASSRNGGVNEQFF
many,TRBJ2-3,NA,TRBV6-5,TGTGCCAGCAGTACGGGGCAGTCTCCGGATACGCAGTATTTT,CASSTGQSPDTQYF
NA,TRBJ2-2,TRBD2,TRBV18,TGTGCCAGCTCACCACCTGGCGGGGGATACACCGGGGAGCTGTTTTTT,CASSPPGGGYTGELFF
NA,TRBJ2-2,NA,TRBV18,TGTGCCAGCTCACCAAGGACAGTTACCTTTAACACCGGGGAGCTGTTTTTT,CASSPRTVTFNTGELFF
NA,TRBJ1-5,TRBD1,TRBV27,TGTGCCAGCAGTAAGACAGGGGGCGCAGGGCAGCCCCAGCATTTT,CASSKTGGAGQPQHF
NA,TRBJ2-1,TRBD2,TRBV7-3,TGTGCCAGCAGCCCTACAGCGGGGCCAAAATACAATGAGCAGTTCTTC,CASSPTAGPKYNEQFF
NA,TRBJ1-4,NA,TRBV5-1,TGCGCCAGCAGCTTGAGGGCCCTCAATGAAAAACTGTTTTTT,CASSLRALNEKLFF
many,TRBJ2-5,TRBD2,TRBV2,TGTGCCAGCAGCCCCGGACTAGCAGGGGAGACCCAGTACTTC,CASSPGLAGETQYF
few,TRBJ2-5,TRBD2,TRBV10-3,TGTGCCATCAGTGAGTCGACTAGCGCAGAGACCCAGTACTTC,CAISESTSAETQYF
many,TRBJ1-3,NA,TRBV7-2,TGTGCCAGCAGCCCGGGTGGAAACACCATATATTTT,CASSPGGNTIYF
few,TRBJ1-5,TRBD1,TRBV3-1,TGTGCCAGCAGCAGGGGACAGGCCAGCCAGCCCCAGCATTTT,CASSRGQASQPQHF
few,TRBJ1-1,NA,TRBV11-3,TGTGCCAGCAGCTTAATACAGAACACTGAAGCTTTCTTT,CASSLIQNTEAFF
NA,TRBJ1-4,NA,TRBV25-1,TGTGCCAGCAGTGGGCGGATTAATGAAAAACTGTTTTTT,CASSGRINEKLFF
few,TRBJ1-3,NA,TRBV12-3/TRBV12-4,TGTGCCAGCAGTGGGGGTTACTCTGGAAACACCATATATTTT,CASSGGYSGNTIYF
many,TRBJ2-5,TRBD2,TRBV4-3,TGCGCCAGCAGCCAAGGGACTAGCCGAGAGACCCAGTACTTC,CASSQGTSRETQYF
few,TRBJ2-1,NA,TRBV7-3,TGTGCCAGCAGCTTAAAGGCGCCAGACTCCTACAATGAGCAGTTCTTC,CASSLKAPDSYNEQFF
few,TRBJ2-1,NA,TRBV12-3/TRBV12-4,TGTGCCAGCAGTTTTGGTTTCAATGAGCAGTTCTTC,CASSFGFNEQFF
many,TRBJ1-2,NA,TRBV12-3/TRBV12-4,TGTGCCAGCGGAGGGGCCGGCTACACCTTC,CASGGAGYTF
once,TRBJ2-3,NA,TRBV9,TGTGCCAGCATCCTAACGGGAAGCACAGATACGCAGTATTTT,CASILTGSTDTQYF
many,TRBJ2-3,NA,TRBV7-3,TGTGCCAGCAGCCAGCGGTCGACAGATACGCAGTATTTT,CASSQRSTDTQYF
NA,TRBJ1-1,NA,TRBV5-1,TGCGCCAGCAGCGCGGCCTCCAACACTGAAGCTTTCTTT,CASSAASNTEAFF
few,TRBJ1-4,NA,TRBV7-6,TGTGCCAGCAGCTTGAATCCCGCCGGTGAAAAACTGTTTTTT,CASSLNPAGEKLFF
NA,TRBJ1-2,NA,TRBV6-5,TGTGCCAGCAGTTACTCGGGGCGAGGGTATGGCTACACCTTC,CASSYSGRGYGYTF
few,TRBJ2-7,TRBD1,TRBV12-5,TGTGCTAGTGGTCCGGGACAGGGGCCTGTCGAGCAGTACTTC,CASGPGQGPVEQYF
few,TRBJ1-5,NA,TRBV2,TGTGCCAGCAGTGAACTTAGTAGCAATCAGCCCCAGCATTTT,CASSELSSNQPQHF
medium-sized,TRBJ2-2,TRBD2,TRBV6-4,TGTGCCAGCAGTAGCGGGGACACCGGGGAGCTGTTTTTT,CASSSGDTGELFF
many,TRBJ2-3,TRBD2,TRBV5-1,TGCGCCAGCAGCTTCGGGACTAGCGGGGGGACTGATACGCAGTATTTT,CASSFGTSGGTDTQYF
few,TRBJ2-4,NA,TRBV20-1,TGCAGTGCTAGAGCCGCGGACACCAAAAACATTCAGTACTTC,CSARAADTKNIQYF
NA,TRBJ2-2,TRBD1,TRBV4-2,TGTGCCAGCAGCCAAGGACAGGGTTTGAACACCGGGGAGCTGTTTTTT,CASSQGQGLNTGELFF
many,TRBJ2-7,NA,TRBV20-1,TGCAGTGCCCTCGGCAGAGCTGCCTACGAGCAGTACTTC,CSALGRAAYEQYF
many,TRBJ1-1,NA,TRBV19,TGTGCCAGTAGTATTAGCTCGGGGACCGAAGCTTTCTTT,CASSISSGTEAFF
many,TRBJ2-4,TRBD2,TRBV20-1,TGCAGTGCTAGAGATCTAGCGGGGGGTCACATTCAGTACTTC,CSARDLAGGHIQYF
many,TRBJ2-1,NA,TRBV29-1,TGCAGCGTGCTTCTACCTCACTACAATGAGCAGTTCTTC,CSVLLPHYNEQFF
NA,TRBJ1-1,NA,TRBV19,TGTGCCAGTAGCCCATCGGGGTGGACGAAGAACACTGAAGCTTTCTTT,CASSPSGWTKNTEAFF
many,TRBJ2-3,TRBD2,TRBV4-1,TGCGCCAGCAGCCGATTTAGCGGGGGGGCCTATTATCGTCCAGATACGCAGTATTTT,CASSRFSGGAYYRPDTQYF
NA,TRBJ1-2,NA,TRBV29-1,TGCAGCGCCTCCTCGGGTCCTCCTGGCTACACCTTC,CSASSGPPGYTF
few,TRBJ2-3,TRBD2,TRBV28,TGTGCCAGCACCGGGACTAGCGGCACAGATACGCAGTATTTT,CASTGTSGTDTQYF
NA,TRBJ1-1,NA,TRBV5-6,TGTGCCAGCAGCTTGGGACGGGTGGCCGAAGCTTTCTTT,CASSLGRVAEAFF
few,TRBJ2-1,TRBD1,TRBV15,TGTGCCACCGGGGACGGACAGGGGTCAAGTGAGCAGTTCTTC,CATGDGQGSSEQFF
once,TRBJ2-7,TRBD1,TRBV6-2/TRBV6-3,TGTGCCAGCAGTTATTTGGACAGGGGACACGAGCAGTACTTC,CASSYLDRGHEQYF
few,TRBJ2-7,NA,TRBV7-6,TGTGCCAGCAGCGCCACTCAGGGGTACGAGCAGTACTTC,CASSATQGYEQYF
many,TRBJ2-1,TRBD1,TRBV29-1,TGCAGCGTCGCCGGGGACAGCCACAATGAGCAGTTCTTC,CSVAGDSHNEQFF